Included here is one T cell receptor (beta chain) sequence, with context. Its target is not known. Sequenced by immunoSEQ multiplex PCR; TCRdb stores in-frame clones only, minus some. The sample has about 10,000 clones, about 45% seen once. V lost 4 bases to trimming and J lost 1 base, with 11 bases between them. The CDR3 runs 14 residues. Germline V CDR1 and CDR2: SGHRS, YFSETQ. The data are from a study of siplizumab effects on memory and regulatory T cells. Notes on the study in general: Confirmatory evidence of suppressive function in proliferating siplizumab-culture Tregs was not obtained.

Cells of the mixed lymphocyte reaction were cocultured at 37 degrees C for about six days. This chain connects TRBV5-1 to TRBJ1-1; possibly TRBD1 for D (5 bases). The receptor was isolated from a human donor in good health; the cells came from an allogeneic mixed lymphocyte reaction. Sequenced: CFSE-low (dividing) CD4+ T cells sorted from an allogeneic mixed lymphocyte reaction. The CDR3 here is CASSAGSSNTEAFF. CDR3 in DNA: TGCGCCAGCAGCGCAGGGAGTTCGAACACTGAAGCTTTCTTT.